This paragraph covers one T cell receptor (beta chain) sequence. The data were obtained in a study of blood T cell repertoires in COVID-19. V was trimmed by 0 bases and J by 2 bases, leaving 14 bases between them. The germline CDR1 and CDR2 sequences are MNHNY and SVGAGI (reference sequence). The CDR3 extends over 16 amino acids. Study processing details: It was from reference gene primer amplification that nucleated cell counts were estimated. The table came from immunoSEQ multiplex PCR; TCRdb's copy has only in-frame clones and leaves some out. V and J calls and clone size are copied from that table; D and trimming were computed from the DNA. In the table there are about 11,000 clones, roughly 81% of which are singletons.

The receptor comes from a man aged 45-65 years with active COVID-19. The chain couples TRBV6-6 to TRBJ2-7; the D gene is possibly TRBD2 (5 bases). The sample comprised peripheral blood. DNA of the CDR3: TGTGCCAGCAGTTACTCCCTCGGGGAACTAACCTACGAGCAGTACTTC. It translates to CASSYSLGELTYEQYF.